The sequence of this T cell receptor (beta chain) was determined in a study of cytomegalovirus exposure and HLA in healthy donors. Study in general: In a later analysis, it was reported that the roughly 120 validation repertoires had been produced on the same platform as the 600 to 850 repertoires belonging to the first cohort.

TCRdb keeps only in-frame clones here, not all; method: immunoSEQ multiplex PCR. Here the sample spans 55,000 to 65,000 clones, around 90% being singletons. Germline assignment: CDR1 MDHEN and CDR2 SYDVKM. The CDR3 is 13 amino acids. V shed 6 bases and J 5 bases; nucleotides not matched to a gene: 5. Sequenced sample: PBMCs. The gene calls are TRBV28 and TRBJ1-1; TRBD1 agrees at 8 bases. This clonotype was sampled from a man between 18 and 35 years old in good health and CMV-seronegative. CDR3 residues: CASRGQGGTEAFF. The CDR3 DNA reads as TGTGCCAGCAGAGGACAGGGAGGAACTGAAGCTTTCTTT.